Shown below are 20 T cell receptor beta chains from a single sample sequenced in a study of PD-L1 blockade in urothelial cancer. Method: immunoSEQ multiplex PCR; TCRdb's copy keeps in-frame clones and lacks some. The sample has about 29,000 clones; approximately 87% are singletons. The specimen was PBMCs, collected around atezolizumab (anti-PD-L1) treatment. All receptors derive from a man between 45 and 60 years old with urothelial cancer.

This clone came up a few times. V is TRBV7-9 and J is TRBJ2-7; 8 bases match TRBD1. CDR1 is SEHNR, CDR2 FQNEAQ, per germline (reference sequence). CDR3 length: 16 residues. Trimming removed 5 bases from V and 0 bases from J; junction bases left unmatched: 9. The CDR3 DNA is TGTGCCAGCAGCCGGATCTTAACAGGGGGCTCCTACGAGCAGTACTTC. It encodes CASSRILTGGSYEQYF.

This sequence joins TRBV18 and TRBJ2-1; weak D call: TRBD1 (6 bases). V was clipped by 2 bases and J by 5 bases, with 19 bases between them. CDR1 is KGHSH and CDR2 is LQKENI in the germline V gene. The CDR3 is 17 residues long. The chain's CDR3 is CASSPRAPGVKNNEQFF. As DNA, the CDR3 is TGTGCCAGCTCACCAAGAGCTCCAGGGGTCAAGAACAATGAGCAGTTCTTC. Variable domain in full (rest from reference TRBV18 and TRBJ2-1): NAGVMQNPRHLVRRRGQEARLRCSPMKGHSHVYWYRQLPEEGLKFMVYLQKENIIDESGMPKERFSAEFPKEGPSILRIQQVVRGDSAAYFCASSPRAPGVKNNEQFFGPGTRLTVL.

J is TRBJ2-2 and V is TRBV10-1; TRBD1 matches at 10 bases. V dropped 3 bases and J dropped 6; count of bases not matched to a gene: 7. Germline V CDR1 and CDR2: WNHNN, SYGVQD (reference sequence). The CDR3 is 16 amino acids. The CDR3 DNA reads TGCGCCAGCAGTGACCCCGGGACAGGGGTGGCCGGGGAGCTGTTTTTT. It codes for CASSDPGTGVAGELFF.

This chain uses TRBV15 with TRBJ2-1; possibly TRBD1 for D (6 bases). The CDR3 contains 14 residues. The germline V gene has CDR1 LNHNV and CDR2 YYDKDF (reference sequence). V gave up 0 bases and J gave up 9 bases, with 12 bases separating them. CDR3 DNA: TGTGCCACCAGCAGAGATAGGGGGACCGGTGAGCAGTTCTTC. The encoded protein is CATSRDRGTGEQFF.

The CDR3 reads CASNRGGGTDTQYF. The CDR3 bases are TGCGCCAGCAATAGAGGCGGGGGGACAGATACGCAGTATTTT. The V gene is TRBV5-1, the J gene TRBJ2-3, with TRBD2 matching 8 bases. Trimming took 6 bases from V and 3 from J; bases not matched to a gene: 6. Germline CDR1 SGHRS, CDR2 YFSETQ. The CDR3 has 14 residues.

V gene TRBV27 combines with J gene TRBJ2-7, with 10 nucleotides matching TRBD1. Germline V lookup: CDR1 MNHEY, CDR2 SMNVEV (reference sequence). J was trimmed by 0 bases and V by 2 bases; bases with no gene match: 1. This CDR3 has 15 amino acids. CDR3: CASSLRTGGSYEQYF. CDR3 nucleotides: TGTGCCAGCAGTTTACGGACAGGGGGCTCCTACGAGCAGTACTTC.

The DNA for the CDR3 is TGTGCCAGCTCAGGGACAGGGGGAGACACTGAAGCTTTCTTT. Translating gives CASSGTGGDTEAFF. V usage is TRBV18 and J usage is TRBJ1-1, with TRBD1 matching 11 bases. The junction had 2 bases not matched to a gene; V was cut back by 5 bases and J by 3 bases. CDR3 length: 14 residues. CDR1 and CDR2 from the germline V gene are KGHSH and LQKENI.

The chain carries TRBV6-1 and TRBJ1-4; perhaps TRBD1 as D (5 bases). Trimming took off 6 bases at V and 5 bases at J, with 13 bases between the two ends. This CDR3 has 14 residues. Germline assignment: CDR1 MNHNS and CDR2 SASEGT. As DNA, the CDR3 is TGTGCCAGCAGCGGCCATGGGGGGAATGAAAAACTGTTTTTT. Translating it yields CASSGHGGNEKLFF.

Concerning this clone itself: Other DNA variants within this sample encode the same CDR3. V usage is TRBV5-1 and J usage is TRBJ1-2; weak D call: TRBD1 (6 bases). V lost 5 bases and J 7 bases, leaving 12 bases between the germline ends. CDR3 length equals 12 residues. The V gene's germline CDR1 is SGHRS and CDR2 YFSETQ. CDR3 sequence (DNA): TGCGCCAGCAGTTTTGGGGGCGGTGGCTACACCTTC. This codes for CASSFGGGGYTF. Supplemented by reference TRBV5-1 and TRBJ1-2, the full variable domain reads KAGVTQTPRYLIKTRGQQVTLSCSPISGHRSVSWYQQTPGQGLQFLFEYFSETQRNKGNFPGRFSGRQFSNSRSEMNVSTLELGDSALYLCASSFGGGGYTFGSGTRLTVV.

The chain links TRBV4-3 to TRBJ2-1, with 11 bases that match TRBD2. Germline CDR1 and CDR2: LGHNA and YSLEER. The trim removed 1 base at V and 5 bases at J, leaving 1 base unmatched. The CDR3 consists of 15 residues. In nucleotides, the CDR3 is TGCGCCAGCAGCCAAGGACTAGCGGGAAACAATGAGCAGTTCTTC. Encoded protein: CASSQGLAGNNEQFF.

This clone has only a few counts. This chain links TRBV6-1 with TRBJ2-2; weak D call: TRBD1 (6 bases). V gave up 8 bases and J gave up 1 base, with 11 bases separating them. The CDR3 is 14 residues long. The V gene's germline CDR1 is MNHNS and CDR2 SASEGT. The CDR3 bases are TGTGCCAGCTTTAAGACAGGGAACACCGGGGAGCTGTTTTTT. Its protein is CASFKTGNTGELFF.

The J gene is TRBJ2-1, the V gene TRBV5-5; D not certain. CDR1 and CDR2 from the germline V gene are SGHKS and YYEKEE (reference sequence). The germline V and J ends were trimmed by 4 bases and 5 bases, with 10 bases remaining between them. This CDR3 contains 13 residues. CDR3 coding DNA: TGTGCCAGCAGCCCTCTGGGCAACAATGAGCAGTTCTTC. Residues: CASSPLGNNEQFF.

V is TRBV10-3 and J is TRBJ2-5, with TRBD2 matching over 7 bases. The germline V gene has CDR1 ENHRY and CDR2 SYGVKD. The CDR3 length is 17 residues. The V and J ends lost 0 bases and 4 bases, in that order; junction bases with no gene match: 11. This CDR3 reads CAISESTSLLKVETQYF. CDR3 sequence (DNA): TGTGCCATCAGTGAGTCGACTAGCTTACTCAAGGTAGAGACCCAGTACTTC.

This clone appeared once. The chain links TRBV5-4 to TRBJ2-5; TRBD2 matches at 10 bases. The CDR3 contains 15 residues. J gave up 5 bases and V 2 bases, and 6 bases lay outside the gene matches. CDR1 is SGHNT, CDR2 YYREEE, per germline (reference sequence). For the CDR3, the DNA is TGTGCCAGCAGCTTAAGCGGGGGGGCCATGGAGACCCAGTACTTC. Translated, it gives CASSLSGGAMETQYF.

In nucleotides, the CDR3 is TGCGCCAGCAGCCACCCTAAGGGGATGTCCTACGAGCAGTACTTC. It yields the protein CASSHPKGMSYEQYF. The genes are TRBV4-1 and TRBJ2-7; D may be TRBD1 (5 bases). Germline V gives CDR1 MGHRA, CDR2 YSYEKL. The length of the CDR3 is 15 residues. V was shortened by 3 bases and J by 1 base, with 13 bases between the two germline ends.

The rearrangement joins TRBV20-1 to TRBJ2-7, with TRBD2 identical over 7 bases. Looked up from germline, CDR1 is DFQATT and CDR2 is SNEGSKA (reference sequence). This CDR3 contains 11 residues. Trimming took 4 bases from V and 13 from J; bases not matched to a gene: 10. The CDR3 region has the DNA TGCAGTGCTATGGGCACTAGCGATCCTTACTTC. It specifies CSAMGTSDPYF.

This chain links TRBV6-1 with TRBJ2-4; 9 positions match TRBD2. The V gene end was trimmed by 0 bases and the J gene end by 7 bases; junction bases not matched to a gene: 13. Germline CDR1 and CDR2: MNHNS and SASEGT. The length of the CDR3 is 18 residues. The chain's CDR3 is CASSEAYSGRDRRNIQYF. The CDR3 DNA follows: TGTGCCAGCAGTGAAGCGTATAGCGGGAGAGATCGGAGGAACATTCAGTACTTC.

For the CDR3, the DNA is TGTGCCTCATCCGACAGGGGCGACCAAGAGACCCAGTACTTC. This codes for CASSDRGDQETQYF. This sequence joins TRBV19 and TRBJ2-5; 8 bases agree with TRBD1. The CDR3 is 14 residues long. The germline V gene has CDR1 LNHDA and CDR2 SQIVND (reference sequence). V trimming: 11 bases; J trimming: 0 bases; junction bases outside the gene matches: 8.

The chain carries TRBV19 and TRBJ1-2; D not resolved. Trimming pared 7 bases from V and 0 bases from J, leaving 9 bases between. The CDR3 loop spans 13 amino acids. Germline-derived CDR1 and CDR2 are LNHDA and SQIVND (reference sequence). The CDR3 DNA follows: TGTGCCAGTAATCAGAGGGCTAACTATGGCTACACCTTC. Amino acids: CASNQRANYGYTF.

This clone showed up just a few times. The chain carries TRBV2 and TRBJ2-7; D perhaps matches TRBD1 (6 bases). Germline-derived CDR1 and CDR2 are SNHLY and FYNNEI. V dropped 6 bases and J dropped 0 bases, with 12 bases sitting between them. The CDR3 is made up of 14 amino acids. The CDR3 reads CASRPQGPSYEQYF. The CDR3 DNA reads as TGTGCCAGCAGACCACAGGGTCCCTCCTACGAGCAGTACTTC.